These 25 T cell receptor beta chains were sequenced from one sample in a study of post-analysis software for immune sequencing data. Study conclusions and caveats: Patients carried several TRBV segments more frequently than controls did, and TRBV5-6, TRBV5-1 and TRBV20-1 were among them.

Libraries were made from TCR beta cDNA, and they carried unique molecular identifiers. TCRdb redid the calling of the PCR reads with MiXCR, one entry per CDR3 protein. Seen here are 650,000 to 850,000 distinct CDR3 sequences, about 43% observed once, and the top ten hold roughly 4.9%. These receptors have no known antigen. The sample comprised blood. The origin of the receptors is a girl between 5 and 17 years old with multiple sclerosis.

Of note for this clonotype: One junction end does not reproduce the germline sequence, and a read error may be involved. The chain is built from TRBV6-2 or TRBV6-3 and TRBJ2-5, with 8 bases that match TRBD1. Germline V gene lookup returns CDR1 MNHEY and CDR2 SVGEGT. This CDR3 has 15 residues. The CDR3 loop reads CAGSRDRQRQETQYF. The DNA for the CDR3 is TGTGCCGGCAGCCGGGACAGGCAACGCCAAGAGACCCAGTACTTC.

The rearrangement links TRBV4-1 to TRBJ2-7; TRBD1 might be the D (5 bases). The CDR3 contains 16 residues. The V end lost 0 bases, the J end lost 5 bases, and 17 bases lay between the germline ends. The V gene's germline CDR1 is MGHRA and CDR2 YSYEKL. The CDR3, as DNA: TGCGCCAGCAGCCAAGAGGGGCTCCCAGGACGTCACGAGCAGTACTTC. The encoded protein is CASSQEGLPGRHEQYF.

V and J are TRBV7-9 and TRBJ2-3, with TRBD2 as a possible D gene (5 bases). The CDR3 consists of 11 residues. Germline V gives CDR1 SEHNR, CDR2 FQNEAQ (reference sequence). Trimming shortened V by 8 bases and J by 5 bases, and 8 bases separated the two germline ends. In DNA, the CDR3 is TGTGCCAGCTGCGGAGGAGATACGCAGTATTTT. Translation gives CASCGGDTQYF.

The V gene is TRBV13, the J gene TRBJ2-7; no firm D call. V dropped 4 bases and J dropped 5 bases, with 18 bases sitting between them. In germline, CDR1 is PRHDT, CDR2 FYEKMQ (reference sequence). The CDR3 runs to 15 residues. This CDR3 reads CASSSTNRWIDEQYF. The CDR3 DNA is TGTGCCAGCAGCTCCACAAATCGGTGGATCGACGAGCAGTACTTC.

This clonotype was found a few times. This chain uses TRBV19 with TRBJ2-7, with 10 positions matching TRBD1. J lost 2 bases, V lost 2 bases, and 3 bases had no gene match. Germline V lookup: CDR1 LNHDA, CDR2 SQIVND (reference sequence). The CDR3 totals 15 residues. The CDR3 DNA follows: TGTGCCAGTAGTATATCAGGACAGGGGGCCTACGAGCAGTACTTC. It translates to CASSISGQGAYEQYF. The whole variable domain, filled in from reference TRBV19 and TRBJ2-7, reads DGGITQSPKYLFRKEGQNVTLSCEQNLNHDAMYWYRQDPGQGLRLIYYSQIVNDFQKGDIAEGYSVSREKKESFPLTVTSAQKNPTAFYLCASSISGQGAYEQYFGPGTRLTVT.

This chain's CDR3 is CASGLRGIYGYTF. CDR3 coding DNA: TGTGCTAGTGGTTTGCGGGGTATCTATGGCTACACCTTC. The V gene is TRBV12-5, the J gene TRBJ1-2; D gene unclear. The ends were cut back, 2 bases at V and 4 bases at J, with 8 bases in the middle. The CDR3 is 13 residues long. Germline CDR1 is LGHNT and CDR2 is FRNRAP.

This clonotype has just a few counts. The chain has TRBV20-1 and TRBJ2-1, with 10 bases lining up with TRBD2. Germline V gives CDR1 DFQATT, CDR2 SNEGSKA (reference sequence). Trimming removed 8 bases from V and 8 bases from J; junction bases left unmatched: 12. The CDR3 runs to 14 residues. The CDR3 bases are TGCAGTACAATCCCTAGCGGGAGTACCTATGAGCAGTTCTTC. Its translation: CSTIPSGSTYEQFF.

This clonotype has a handful of counts. The chain carries TRBV28 and TRBJ1-2; D gene uncertain. The CDR3 loop spans 14 amino acids. Trimming took 6 bases from V and 1 from J, leaving 12 bases between them. The germline gives CDR1 MDHEN, CDR2 SYDVKM. The DNA for the CDR3 is TGTGCCAGCAGGCGAGGGAGCTTTAACTATGGCTACACCTTC. Amino acids: CASRRGSFNYGYTF.

This clonotype was observed a few times. V and J are TRBV5-5 and TRBJ2-5, with 8 positions matching TRBD1. Germline CDR1 and CDR2: SGHKS and YYEKEE (reference sequence). This CDR3 spans 15 amino acids. The junction had 9 bases not matched to a gene; V was cut back by 3 bases and J by 5 bases. CDR3 bases: TGTGCCAGCAGCTCCGACGGACAGGGCGACGAGACCCAGTACTTC. It translates to CASSSDGQGDETQYF.

This chain connects TRBV27 to TRBJ1-2, with unresolved D. Deletions cut 5 bases from V and 8 bases from J, with 12 bases between. Looked up from germline, CDR1 is MNHEY and CDR2 is SMNVEV (reference sequence). The CDR3 runs 12 residues. The CDR3 is CASSPPKGGYTF. CDR3 sequence (DNA): TGTGCCAGCAGTCCCCCCAAGGGAGGCTACACCTTC.

CDR3 loop: CSASVLGEGTDTQYF. The CDR3 bases are TGCAGTGCTAGTGTTCTAGGGGAGGGCACAGATACGCAGTATTTT. This chain joins TRBV20-1 and TRBJ2-3, with D possibly being TRBD2 (6 bases). This CDR3 is 15 amino acids long. With 3 bases removed from V and 1 base from J, the gap between germline ends came to 14 bases. Germline CDR1 is DFQATT and CDR2 is SNEGSKA (reference sequence).

The rearrangement links TRBV12-3 or TRBV12-4 to TRBJ2-5; 10 bases fit TRBD1. The CDR3 sequence is 17 residues long. Germline trimming cut 4 bases from V and 5 bases from J; bases unmatched to any gene: 13. The CDR3 loop is CASSSFPGTGAGETQYF. CDR3 bases: TGTGCCAGCAGTTCATTTCCCGGGACAGGGGCCGGGGAGACCCAGTACTTC.

This chain uses TRBV6-1 with TRBJ2-1, with TRBD2 identical over 9 bases. The CDR3 extends over 22 amino acids. Trimming removed 7 bases from V and 6 bases from J; junction bases left unmatched: 31. In germline, CDR1 is MNHNS, CDR2 SASEGT. CDR3 DNA sequence: TGTGCCAGCACCCGAACAGGGACCTTGAGCGGGAGGAACAAAAGATGGGGCAATGAGCAGTTCTTC. Its translation is CASTRTGTLSGRNKRWGNEQFF.

This chain connects TRBV7-2 to TRBJ2-7; D is uncertain. The CDR3 is 11 residues long. Germline CDR1 is SGHTA and CDR2 is FQGNSA. Trimming cost V 2 bases and J 7 bases, with 6 bases left between them. The CDR3 is CASSLMEEQYF. In DNA form, the CDR3 reads TGTGCCAGCAGCTTAATGGAGGAGCAGTACTTC.

The chain joins TRBV4-2 to TRBJ1-5; TRBD1 is a possible D gene (5 bases). Germline V gene sequence: CDR1 LGHNA, CDR2 YNFKEQ. The CDR3 is 15 residues long. Trimming cost V 4 bases and J 4 bases, with 14 bases left between them. The CDR3 bases are TGTGCCAGCAGCCGAGCCCTACAGGTAAATCAGCCCCAGCATTTT. Translated: CASSRALQVNQPQHF.

The chain uses TRBV27 and TRBJ2-1, with TRBD2 matching over 7 bases. This CDR3 comprises 16 residues. Germline V CDR1 and CDR2: MNHEY, SMNVEV (reference sequence). J lost 8 bases, V lost 8 bases, and 18 bases had no gene match. CDR3 bases: TGTGCCAGCGGATCCCCTACTGGACTAGTTGGCTATGAGCAGTTCTTC. Translating it yields CASGSPTGLVGYEQFF.

The CDR3 coding sequence is TGTGCCAGCAGCCAAGATATCACTAGCGGGAGGACGCAGTATTTT. Translation gives CASSQDITSGRTQYF. The rearrangement joins TRBV3-1 to TRBJ2-3; 12 nucleotides agree with TRBD2. V lost 0 bases and J lost 9; bases outside the gene matches: 4. The germline V gene encodes CDR1 LGHDT and CDR2 YNNKEL (reference sequence). CDR3 length: 15 residues.

The chain employs TRBV7-2 and TRBJ1-5; D unclear. Germline loops: CDR1 SGHTA, CDR2 FQGNSA. This CDR3 has 14 amino acids. Trimming removed 3 bases from V and 5 bases from J, with 11 bases in between. The CDR3 DNA is TGTGCCAGCAGCTTGCAGCGGACGGATCAGCCCCAGCATTTT. Translation: CASSLQRTDQPQHF.

This rearrangement joins TRBV5-1 to TRBJ2-1; no firm D call. This CDR3 contains 12 residues. Germline CDR1 reads SGHRS; CDR2 reads YFSETQ. Trimming removed 3 bases at V and 9 bases at J, with 10 bases between. In DNA form, the CDR3 reads TGCGCCAGCAGCTCAGAGACTGTTGAGCAGTTCTTC. Translating gives CASSSETVEQFF.

This clonotype occurred a few times. J is TRBJ2-7 and V is TRBV5-6; D unclear. CDR1 and CDR2 (germline): SGHDT, YYEEEE. V gave up 2 bases and J gave up 3 bases, with 15 bases separating them. The CDR3 is 15 amino acids. The CDR3 protein is CASSFPGSSVYEQYF. Written as DNA, the CDR3 is TGTGCCAGCAGCTTTCCTGGTTCCTCCGTCTACGAGCAGTACTTC. The full variable domain, rest sourced from reference TRBV5-6 and TRBJ2-7, is DAGVTQSPTHLIKTRGQQVTLRCSPKSGHDTVSWYQQALGQGPQFIFQYYEEEERQRGNFPDRFSGHQFPNYSSELNVNALLLGDSALYLCASSFPGSSVYEQYFGPGTRLTVT.

This clonotype turned up a few times. V gene TRBV20-1 combines with J gene TRBJ2-7; D may be TRBD1 or TRBD2 (6 bases each). Germline CDR1 reads DFQATT; CDR2 reads SNEGSKA (reference sequence). Trimming pared 2 bases from V and 3 bases from J, leaving 17 bases between. The CDR3 totals 15 residues. This CDR3 reads CSARNWGAWGYEQYF. The CDR3 nucleotides read TGCAGTGCTAGAAATTGGGGGGCGTGGGGCTACGAGCAGTACTTC.

This clonotype was counted a few times. The chain is built from TRBV12-3 or TRBV12-4 and TRBJ1-2; D possibly corresponds to TRBD1 (5 bases). Trimming removed 0 bases at V and 2 bases at J, with 10 bases between. The CDR3 length is 15 residues. CDR3 sequence: CASSLARDSNYGYTF. In nucleotides, the CDR3 is TGTGCCAGCAGTTTAGCGAGAGACAGCAACTATGGCTACACCTTC.

Only a few counts were recorded for this clonotype. The J gene is TRBJ2-4, the V gene TRBV5-6; D is ambiguous. The V and J ends lost 0 bases and 5 bases respectively, with 9 bases between them. Germline lookup yields CDR1 SGHDT and CDR2 YYEEEE. This CDR3 comprises 14 residues. The CDR3: CASSLGPPQNIQYF. The CDR3 DNA reads TGTGCCAGCAGCTTGGGGCCTCCCCAAAACATTCAGTACTTC.

This clonotype appeared a few times. V and J are TRBV30 and TRBJ2-7, with 8 positions matching TRBD1. With V trimmed by 0 bases and J by 0 bases, 7 bases remained unmatched. The germline V gene has CDR1 GTSNPN and CDR2 SVGIG (reference sequence). The CDR3 is made up of 16 amino acids. CDR3 nucleotides: TGTGCCTGGAGTGTAGTCGGGACAGGTGCCTCCTACGAGCAGTACTTC. This gives the protein CAWSVVGTGASYEQYF.

This clonotype was counted only a few times. CDR3 protein: CASNPHDSYEQYF. Here the CDR3 DNA reads TGTGCCAGCAACCCTCATGACTCCTACGAGCAGTACTTC. The genes are TRBV7-9 and TRBJ2-7; D is uncertain. The V and J ends lost 7 bases and 0 bases respectively, with 10 bases between them. The germline CDR1 and CDR2 sequences are SEHNR and FQNEAQ (reference sequence). CDR3 length: 13 residues.